This T cell receptor beta chain is drawn from a study of OX40 agonist ivuxolimab in advanced cancers. This clone was recorded once. The germline V gene has CDR1 SEHNR and CDR2 FQNEAQ (reference sequence). Trimming removed 5 bases from V and 5 bases from J, with 13 bases in between. CDR3 length equals 15 residues. Clones were read by immunoSEQ multiplex PCR, and TCRdb kept only the in-frame ones, dropping some. The sample gives about 40,000 clones, about nine tenths of which show up once; 20% to 30% is in the top ten. The chain employs TRBV7-9 and TRBJ1-6; TRBD1 is a possible D gene (6 bases). The TCR sequence derives from an adult with an advanced solid tumor such as melanoma, head and neck, liver or kidney cancer. Sequenced material: CD4+ or CD8+ T cells sorted from blood, taken in a trial of the OX40 agonist ivuxolimab. CDR3 coding DNA: TGTGCCAGCAGCGCTGCAGGGGAAAATAATTCACCCCTCCACTTT. The encoded protein is CASSAAGENNSPLHF.